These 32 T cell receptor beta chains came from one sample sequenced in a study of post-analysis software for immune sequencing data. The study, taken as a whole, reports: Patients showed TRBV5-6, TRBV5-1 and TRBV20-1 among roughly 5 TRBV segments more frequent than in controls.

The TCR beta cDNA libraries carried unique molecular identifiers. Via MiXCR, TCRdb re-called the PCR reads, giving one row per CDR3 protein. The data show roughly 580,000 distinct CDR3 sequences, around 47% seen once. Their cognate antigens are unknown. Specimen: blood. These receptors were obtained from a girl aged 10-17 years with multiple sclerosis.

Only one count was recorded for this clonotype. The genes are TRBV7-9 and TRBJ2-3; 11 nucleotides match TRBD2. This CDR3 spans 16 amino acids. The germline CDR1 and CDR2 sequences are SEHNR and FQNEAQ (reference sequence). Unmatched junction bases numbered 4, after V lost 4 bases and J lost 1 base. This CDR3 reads CASSWGLAEGTDTQYF. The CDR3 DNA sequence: TGTGCCAGCAGCTGGGGACTAGCGGAGGGCACAGATACGCAGTATTTT. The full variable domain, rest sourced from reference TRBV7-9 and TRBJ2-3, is DTGVSQNPRHKITKRGQNVTFRCDPISEHNRLYWYRQTLGQGPEFLTYFQNEAQLEKSRLLSDRFSAERPKGSFSTLEIQRTEQGDSAMYLCASSWGLAEGTDTQYFGPGTRLTVL.

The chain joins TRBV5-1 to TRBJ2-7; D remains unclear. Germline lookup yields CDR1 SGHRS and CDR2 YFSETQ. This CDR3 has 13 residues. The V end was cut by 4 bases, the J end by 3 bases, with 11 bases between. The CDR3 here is CASSPASLYEQYF. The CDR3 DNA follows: TGCGCCAGCAGCCCGGCTAGTCTCTACGAGCAGTACTTC.

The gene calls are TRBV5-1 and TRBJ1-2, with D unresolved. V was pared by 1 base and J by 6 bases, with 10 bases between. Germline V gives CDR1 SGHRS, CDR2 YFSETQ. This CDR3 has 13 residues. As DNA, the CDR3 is TGCGCCAGCAGCTTGAGGTGGAGTAATGGCTACACCTTC. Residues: CASSLRWSNGYTF.

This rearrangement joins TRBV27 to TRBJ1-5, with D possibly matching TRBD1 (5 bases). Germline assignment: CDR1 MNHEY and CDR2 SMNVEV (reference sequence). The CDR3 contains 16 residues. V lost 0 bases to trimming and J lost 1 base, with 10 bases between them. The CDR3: CASSLSRGRSNQPQHF. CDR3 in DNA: TGTGCCAGCAGTTTATCTAGGGGACGGAGCAATCAGCCCCAGCATTTT.

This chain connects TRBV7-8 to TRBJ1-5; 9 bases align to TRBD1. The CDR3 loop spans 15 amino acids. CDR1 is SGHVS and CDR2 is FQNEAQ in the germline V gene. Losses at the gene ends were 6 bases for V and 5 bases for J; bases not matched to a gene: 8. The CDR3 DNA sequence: TGTGCCAGCAGTTCACGGACAGGGGTCGATCAGCCCCAGCATTTT. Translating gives CASSSRTGVDQPQHF.

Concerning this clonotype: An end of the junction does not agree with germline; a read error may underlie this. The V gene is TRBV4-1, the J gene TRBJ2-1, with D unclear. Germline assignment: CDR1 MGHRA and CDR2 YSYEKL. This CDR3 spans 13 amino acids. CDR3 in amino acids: CASSQDPYSEQFF. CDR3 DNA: TGCGCCAGCAGCCAAGACCCCTACAGTGAGCAGTTCTTC.

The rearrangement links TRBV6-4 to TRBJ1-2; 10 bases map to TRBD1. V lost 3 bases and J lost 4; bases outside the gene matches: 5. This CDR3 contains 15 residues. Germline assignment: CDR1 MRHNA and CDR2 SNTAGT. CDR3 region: CASSEATGGIYGYTF. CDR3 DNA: TGTGCCAGCAGTGAAGCGACAGGGGGCATCTATGGCTACACCTTC.

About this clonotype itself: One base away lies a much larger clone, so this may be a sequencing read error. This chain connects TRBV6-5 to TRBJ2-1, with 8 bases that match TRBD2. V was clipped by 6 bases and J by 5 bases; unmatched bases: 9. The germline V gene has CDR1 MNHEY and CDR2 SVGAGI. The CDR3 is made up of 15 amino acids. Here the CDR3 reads CASSPASGPDNEQFF. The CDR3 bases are TGTGCCAGCAGCCCCGCTAGCGGGCCTGACAATGAGCAGTTCTTC.

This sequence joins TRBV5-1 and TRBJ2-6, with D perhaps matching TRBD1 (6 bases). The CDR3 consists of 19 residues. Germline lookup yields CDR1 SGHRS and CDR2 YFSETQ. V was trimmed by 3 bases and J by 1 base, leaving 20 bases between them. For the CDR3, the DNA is TGCGCCAGCAGCTCGTCACAGGGTCCACCATCTTCTGGGGCCAACGTCCTGACTTTC. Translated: CASSSSQGPPSSGANVLTF. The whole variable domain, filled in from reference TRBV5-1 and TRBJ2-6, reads KAGVTQTPRYLIKTRGQQVTLSCSPISGHRSVSWYQQTPGQGLQFLFEYFSETQRNKGNFPGRFSGRQFSNSRSEMNVSTLELGDSALYLCASSSSQGPPSSGANVLTFGAGSRLTVL.

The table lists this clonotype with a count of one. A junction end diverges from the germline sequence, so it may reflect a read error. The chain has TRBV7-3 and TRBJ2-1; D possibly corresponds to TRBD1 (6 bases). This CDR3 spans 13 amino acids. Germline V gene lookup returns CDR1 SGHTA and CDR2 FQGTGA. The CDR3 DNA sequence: TGTGCCAGCAGCGCCAGGACAGACAATAAGCAGTTCTTC. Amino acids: CASSARTDNKQFF.

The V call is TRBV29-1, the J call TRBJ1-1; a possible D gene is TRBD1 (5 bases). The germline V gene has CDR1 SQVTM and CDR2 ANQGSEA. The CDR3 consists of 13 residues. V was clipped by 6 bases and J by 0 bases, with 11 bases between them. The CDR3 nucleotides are TGCAGCGTGCAGGGCTCCCTGAACACTGAAGCTTTCTTT. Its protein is CSVQGSLNTEAFF.

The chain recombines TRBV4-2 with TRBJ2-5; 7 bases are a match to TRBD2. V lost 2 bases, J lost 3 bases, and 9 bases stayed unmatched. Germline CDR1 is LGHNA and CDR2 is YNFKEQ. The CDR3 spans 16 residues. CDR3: CASSQRPTGGEETQYF. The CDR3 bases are TGTGCCAGCAGCCAAAGACCCACGGGGGGTGAAGAGACCCAGTACTTC.

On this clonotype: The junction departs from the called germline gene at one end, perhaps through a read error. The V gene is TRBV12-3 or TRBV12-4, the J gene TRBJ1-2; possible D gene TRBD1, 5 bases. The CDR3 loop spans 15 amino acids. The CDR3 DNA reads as TGTGCCAGCAGTTTTAACAAGGGACGGACGTATGGTTACACCTTC. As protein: CASSFNKGRTYGYTF.

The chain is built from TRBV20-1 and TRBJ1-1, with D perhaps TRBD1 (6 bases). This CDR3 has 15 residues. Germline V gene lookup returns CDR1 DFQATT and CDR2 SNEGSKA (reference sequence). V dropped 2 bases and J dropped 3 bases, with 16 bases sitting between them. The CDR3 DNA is TGCAGTGCTAGAAGGACAGTGAGGGGGGACACTGAAGCTTTCTTT. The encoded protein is CSARRTVRGDTEAFF.

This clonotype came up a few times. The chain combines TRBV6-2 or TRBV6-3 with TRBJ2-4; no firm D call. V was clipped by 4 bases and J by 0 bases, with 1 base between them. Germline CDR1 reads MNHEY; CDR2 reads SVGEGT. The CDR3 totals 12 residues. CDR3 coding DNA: TGTGCCAGCAGTTTAGCCAAAAACATTCAGTACTTC. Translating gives CASSLAKNIQYF.

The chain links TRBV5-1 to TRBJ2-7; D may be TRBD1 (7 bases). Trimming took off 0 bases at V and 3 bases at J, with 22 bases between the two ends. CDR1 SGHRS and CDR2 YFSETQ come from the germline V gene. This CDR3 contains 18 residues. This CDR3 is CASSLARGSGRRVYEQYF. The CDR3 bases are TGCGCCAGCAGCTTGGCCAGGGGGTCAGGGAGGAGAGTCTACGAGCAGTACTTC.

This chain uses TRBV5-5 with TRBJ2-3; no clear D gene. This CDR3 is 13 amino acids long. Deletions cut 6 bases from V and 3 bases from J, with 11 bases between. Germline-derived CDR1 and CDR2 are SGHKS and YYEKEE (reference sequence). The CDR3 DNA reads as TGTGCCAGCAACGCGAGACCGACAGATACGCAGTATTTT. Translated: CASNARPTDTQYF.

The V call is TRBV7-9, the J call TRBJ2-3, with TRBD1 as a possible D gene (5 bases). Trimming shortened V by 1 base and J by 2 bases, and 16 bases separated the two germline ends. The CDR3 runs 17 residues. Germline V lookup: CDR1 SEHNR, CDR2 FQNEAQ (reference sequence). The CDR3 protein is CASSLGGHSAATDTQYF. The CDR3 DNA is TGTGCCAGCAGCTTAGGCGGACACTCGGCTGCCACAGATACGCAGTATTTT.

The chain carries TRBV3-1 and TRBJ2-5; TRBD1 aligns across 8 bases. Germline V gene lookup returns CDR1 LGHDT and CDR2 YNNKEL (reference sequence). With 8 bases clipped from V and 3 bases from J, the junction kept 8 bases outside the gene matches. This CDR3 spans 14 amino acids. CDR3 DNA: TGTGCCAGCGTCAGGGGGCAGAGTAAAGAGACCCAGTACTTC. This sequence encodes CASVRGQSKETQYF.

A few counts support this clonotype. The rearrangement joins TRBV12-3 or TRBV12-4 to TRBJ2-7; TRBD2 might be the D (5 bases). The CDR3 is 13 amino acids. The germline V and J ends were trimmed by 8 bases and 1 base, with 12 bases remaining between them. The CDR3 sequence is CASYFTGSYEQYF. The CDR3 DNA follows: TGTGCCAGCTATTTTACGGGGTCCTACGAGCAGTACTTC.

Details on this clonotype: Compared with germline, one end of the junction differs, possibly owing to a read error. CDR3 coding DNA: TGTGCCACCAGTGGATACCCTCTGAATACTGAAGCTTTCTTT. Translated, it gives CATSGYPLNTEAFF. This chain joins TRBV24-1 and TRBJ1-1; unclear D gene. The CDR3 covers 14 residues. Germline V gives CDR1 KGHDR, CDR2 SFDVKD.

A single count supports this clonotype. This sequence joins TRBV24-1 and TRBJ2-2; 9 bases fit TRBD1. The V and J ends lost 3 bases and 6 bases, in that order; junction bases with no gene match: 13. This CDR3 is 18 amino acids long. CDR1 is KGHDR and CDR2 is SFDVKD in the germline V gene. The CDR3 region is CATSDPPGTGFHAGELFF. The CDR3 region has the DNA TGTGCCACCAGTGATCCGCCCGGGACAGGGTTTCATGCCGGGGAGCTGTTTTTT.

CDR3 in DNA: TGTGCCAGCAGTCCTCTGGCGGGAGGGTTCGGTGAGCAGTTCTTC. Encoded protein: CASSPLAGGFGEQFF. The rearrangement links TRBV6-6 to TRBJ2-1; 9 bases map to TRBD2. The V and J ends lost 5 bases and 9 bases, in that order; junction bases with no gene match: 11. The germline gives CDR1 MNHNY, CDR2 SVGAGI (reference sequence). This CDR3 is 15 amino acids long.

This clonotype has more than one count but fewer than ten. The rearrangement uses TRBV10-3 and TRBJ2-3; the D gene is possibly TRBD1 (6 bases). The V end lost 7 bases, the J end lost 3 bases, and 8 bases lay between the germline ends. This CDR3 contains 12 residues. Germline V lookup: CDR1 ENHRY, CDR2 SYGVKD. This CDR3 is CAITTGTDTQYF. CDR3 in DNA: TGTGCCATCACAACAGGGACAGATACGCAGTATTTT.

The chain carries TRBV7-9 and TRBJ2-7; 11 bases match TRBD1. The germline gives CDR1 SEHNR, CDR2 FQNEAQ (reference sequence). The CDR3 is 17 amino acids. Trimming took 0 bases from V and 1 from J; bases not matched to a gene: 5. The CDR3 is CASSLAGTGGVSYEQYF. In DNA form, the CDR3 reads TGTGCCAGCAGCTTAGCGGGGACAGGGGGTGTTTCCTACGAGCAGTACTTC.

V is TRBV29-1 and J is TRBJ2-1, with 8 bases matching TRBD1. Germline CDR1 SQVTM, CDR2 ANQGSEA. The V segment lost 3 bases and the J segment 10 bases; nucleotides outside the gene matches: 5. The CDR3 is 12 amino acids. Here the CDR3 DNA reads TGCAGCGTTGACCAGGGGGCCTACGAGCAGTTCTTC. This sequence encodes CSVDQGAYEQFF.

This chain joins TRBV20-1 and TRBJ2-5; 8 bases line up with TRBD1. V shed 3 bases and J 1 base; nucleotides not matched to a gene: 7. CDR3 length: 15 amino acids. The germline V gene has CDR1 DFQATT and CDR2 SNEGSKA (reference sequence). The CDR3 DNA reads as TGCAGTGCTAGGTGGGGACAGGACCTCCAAGAGACCCAGTACTTC. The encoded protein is CSARWGQDLQETQYF.

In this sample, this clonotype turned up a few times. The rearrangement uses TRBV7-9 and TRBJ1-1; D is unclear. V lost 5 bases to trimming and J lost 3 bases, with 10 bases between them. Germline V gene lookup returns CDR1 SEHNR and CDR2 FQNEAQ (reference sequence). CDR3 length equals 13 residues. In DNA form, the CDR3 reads TGTGCCAGCAGCCTTGGGGTGTACACTGAAGCTTTCTTT. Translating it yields CASSLGVYTEAFF.

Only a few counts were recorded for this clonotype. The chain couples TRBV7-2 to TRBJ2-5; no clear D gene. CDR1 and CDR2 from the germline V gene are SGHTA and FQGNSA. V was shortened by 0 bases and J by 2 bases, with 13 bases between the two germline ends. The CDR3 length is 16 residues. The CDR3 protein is CASSLAVLPGQETQYF. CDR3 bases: TGTGCCAGCAGCTTAGCCGTCCTCCCCGGGCAAGAGACCCAGTACTTC.

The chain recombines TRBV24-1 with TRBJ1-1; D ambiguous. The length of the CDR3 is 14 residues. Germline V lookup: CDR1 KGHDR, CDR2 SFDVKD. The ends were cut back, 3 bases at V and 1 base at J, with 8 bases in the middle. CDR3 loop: CATSDGVGNTEAFF. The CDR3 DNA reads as TGTGCCACCAGTGATGGGGTTGGGAACACTGAAGCTTTCTTT.

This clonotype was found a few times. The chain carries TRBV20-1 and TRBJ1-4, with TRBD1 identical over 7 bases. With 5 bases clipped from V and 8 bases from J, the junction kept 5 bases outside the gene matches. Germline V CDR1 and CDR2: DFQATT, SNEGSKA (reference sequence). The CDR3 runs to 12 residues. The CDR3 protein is CSARTGWEKLFF. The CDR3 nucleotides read TGCAGTGCTCGGACAGGTTGGGAAAAACTGTTTTTT.

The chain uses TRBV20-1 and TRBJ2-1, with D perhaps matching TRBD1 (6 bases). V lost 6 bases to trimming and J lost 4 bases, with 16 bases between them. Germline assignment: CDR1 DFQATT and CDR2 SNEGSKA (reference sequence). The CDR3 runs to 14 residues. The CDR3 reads CSARGWTEYNEQFF. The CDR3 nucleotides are TGCAGTGCAAGGGGGTGGACAGAATACAATGAGCAGTTCTTC.